This is a list of T cell receptor beta chains from one sample in a study of neoadjuvant nivolumab and ipilimumab in lung cancer. Sequencing was performed with immunoSEQ multiplex PCR; in TCRdb, only in-frame clones are kept and a portion is missing. The sample has 15,000 to 20,000 clones, approximately 79% seen once. The sequencing used tumor tissue, collected after neoadjuvant nivolumab, alone or with ipilimumab, at or shortly before surgery. These receptors were taken from an adult with non-small cell lung cancer. Each CDR3 is given with its conserved first and last residue. The order of the fields is J gene, V gene, clone size, D gene, CDR3 DNA, CDR3 protein. A D gene is named only where the DNA matches it firmly. Clone size, where shown, is once, few, many, or a class for clones that have expanded.

J: TRBJ1-2; V: TRBV5-6; size: -; D: -; DNA: TGTGCCAGCAGCTTTGGGACTAACTATGGCTACACCTTC; CDR3: CASSFGTNYGYTF
J: TRBJ1-5; V: TRBV5-1; size: -; D: -; DNA: TGCGCCAGCAGCTTGGCGGCGGGGAGCAATCAGCCCCAGCATTTT; CDR3: CASSLAAGSNQPQHF
J: TRBJ1-1; V: TRBV6-5; size: -; D: TRBD1; DNA: TGTGCCAGCAGCTCCTTACAGGGGGCTGAAGCTTTCTTT; CDR3: CASSSLQGAEAFF
J: TRBJ2-3; V: TRBV18; size: -; D: -; DNA: TGTGCCAGCTCACCACCGGTGCGGGGCCCAGATACGCAGTATTTT; CDR3: CASSPPVRGPDTQYF
J: TRBJ1-1; V: TRBV6-1; size: -; D: -; DNA: TGTGCCAGCAGGTCTACTGGCACTGAAGCTTTCTTT; CDR3: CASRSTGTEAFF
J: TRBJ2-6; V: TRBV5-1; size: -; D: -; DNA: TGCGCCAGCACTACACGGCTGAGCTCTGGGGCCAACGTCCTGACTTTC; CDR3: CASTTRLSSGANVLTF
J: TRBJ1-1; V: TRBV7-9; size: few; D: -; DNA: TGTGCCAGCAGCTTAGAAGCAAACACTGAAGCTTTCTTT; CDR3: CASSLEANTEAFF
J: TRBJ2-5; V: TRBV20-1; size: -; D: -; DNA: TGCAGTGCCCAAGGGGAAGAGACCCAGTACTTC; CDR3: CSAQGEETQYF
J: TRBJ1-4; V: TRBV9; size: few; D: TRBD1; DNA: TGTGCCAGCAGCGCCACAGGGGACTTGAGTGAAAAACTGTTTTTT; CDR3: CASSATGDLSEKLFF
J: TRBJ2-7; V: TRBV5-1; size: -; D: -; DNA: TGCGCCAGCAGGAGGGACGGCGGCTACGAGCAGTACTTC; CDR3: CASRRDGGYEQYF
J: TRBJ1-1; V: TRBV28; size: once; D: -; DNA: TGTGCCAGCAGTTTGAGGGGTGAAGCTTTCTTT; CDR3: CASSLRGEAFF
J: TRBJ2-5; V: TRBV9; size: -; D: -; DNA: TGTGCCAGCAGCGTCGGCGGGTCGTACCAAGAGACCCAGTACTTC; CDR3: CASSVGGSYQETQYF
J: TRBJ1-1; V: TRBV5-6; size: -; D: -; DNA: TGTGCCAGCCAAACGGACAGGAACACTGAAGCTTTCTTT; CDR3: CASQTDRNTEAFF
J: TRBJ2-1; V: TRBV30; size: -; D: TRBD1; DNA: TGTGCCTGGAGTCCACGGGACAGGGGGTGGGGATGGCCTAGGGGCAATGAGCAGTTCTTC; CDR3: CAWSPRDRGWGWPRGNEQFF
J: TRBJ2-2; V: TRBV2; size: few; D: -; DNA: TGTGCCAGCAGCAGGGATCACACCGGGGAGCTGTTTTTT; CDR3: CASSRDHTGELFF
J: TRBJ1-1; V: TRBV5-1; size: -; D: TRBD1; DNA: TGCGCCAGCAGCTCAGGGGGATGGCCTGAAGCTTTCTTT; CDR3: CASSSGGWPEAFF
J: TRBJ1-3; V: TRBV2; size: -; D: -; DNA: TGTGCCAGCAGTGATGTGGGGGGCTCCCTCTCTGGAAACACCATATATTTT; CDR3: CASSDVGGSLSGNTIYF
J: TRBJ1-2; V: TRBV29-1; size: -; D: TRBD1; DNA: TGCAGCGGGACAGGGGGGAACTATGGCTACACCTTC; CDR3: CSGTGGNYGYTF
J: TRBJ1-1; V: TRBV6-5; size: -; D: -; DNA: TGTGCCAGCAGTTACTCGGGACGGGGAACTGAAGCTTTCTTT; CDR3: CASSYSGRGTEAFF
J: TRBJ2-3; V: TRBV6-1; size: -; D: -; DNA: TGTGCCAGCAGGCTGGCCTTGGCGGATACGCAGTATTTT; CDR3: CASRLALADTQYF
J: TRBJ2-3; V: TRBV25-1; size: -; D: TRBD2; DNA: TGTGCCAGCAGTGAATATGGGACTAGTCGCGCAGATACGCAGTATTTT; CDR3: CASSEYGTSRADTQYF
J: TRBJ1-4; V: TRBV30; size: -; D: TRBD1; DNA: TGTGCCTGGAGAACAGGGGGCATAAGTGGGACTAATGAAAAACTGTTTTTT; CDR3: CAWRTGGISGTNEKLFF
J: TRBJ2-1; V: TRBV9; size: -; D: -; DNA: TGTGCCAGCAGCGTAGATGACAGCTCCTACAATGAGCAGTTCTTC; CDR3: CASSVDDSSYNEQFF
J: TRBJ2-7; V: TRBV6-6; size: -; D: -; DNA: TGTGCCAGCAGCCCTTCGCTCGAGGCGTTCTCCTACGAGCAGTACTTC; CDR3: CASSPSLEAFSYEQYF
J: TRBJ2-5; V: TRBV7-9; size: -; D: -; DNA: TGTGCCAGCAGCTTAGAACCAGGAGGGGAGCAAGAGACCCAGTACTTC; CDR3: CASSLEPGGEQETQYF
J: TRBJ1-2; V: TRBV29-1; size: -; D: -; DNA: TGCAGCGTTCCGCTCGGGGATTACTATGGCTACACCTTC; CDR3: CSVPLGDYYGYTF
J: TRBJ2-1; V: TRBV4-2; size: -; D: -; DNA: TGTGCCAGCAGCCAAGAACGGTCGGATGAGCAGTTCTTC; CDR3: CASSQERSDEQFF
J: TRBJ1-6; V: TRBV7-2; size: -; D: -; DNA: TGTGCCAGCAGCCCGCAGGGAGTTGATAATTCACCCCTCCACTTT; CDR3: CASSPQGVDNSPLHF
J: TRBJ2-7; V: TRBV6-6; size: -; D: -; DNA: TGTGCCAGTATGACGGCATCCCCGGGGGACTACGAGCAGTACTTC; CDR3: CASMTASPGDYEQYF
J: TRBJ1-2; V: TRBV13; size: -; D: TRBD1; DNA: TGTGCCAGCAGCTTAGGCCTCAGGGGGTATGGCTACACCTTC; CDR3: CASSLGLRGYGYTF
J: TRBJ1-2; V: TRBV2; size: -; D: TRBD1; DNA: TGTGCCAGCAGGAGACAGGGCTACTATGGCTACACCTTC; CDR3: CASRRQGYYGYTF
J: TRBJ1-5; V: TRBV6-5; size: -; D: -; DNA: TGTGCCAGCAGTGAAGCTCTTGGGGAGCCCCAGCATTTT; CDR3: CASSEALGEPQHF
J: TRBJ1-2; V: TRBV7-2; size: -; D: -; DNA: TGTGCCAGCAGCCACCTGAGAGACCAGGTTAGGGATGGCTACACCTTC; CDR3: CASSHLRDQVRDGYTF
J: TRBJ2-7; V: TRBV15; size: -; D: -; DNA: TGTGCCACCAGCAGAGATCGGGCGGCCTACGAGCAGTACTTC; CDR3: CATSRDRAAYEQYF
J: TRBJ2-2; V: TRBV11-2; size: -; D: TRBD1; DNA: TGTGCCAGCAGCTTAGTTCTTCCCGGGACAGGGGGCACCGGGGAGCTGTTTTTT; CDR3: CASSLVLPGTGGTGELFF
J: TRBJ2-3; V: TRBV5-4; size: few; D: TRBD1; DNA: TGTGCCAGCAGCAAGGGACAGGGGCAAGATACGCAGTATTTT; CDR3: CASSKGQGQDTQYF
J: TRBJ2-5; V: TRBV19; size: -; D: -; DNA: TGTGCCAGTAGTGTCTGGGTAGCAGGGACCCAAGAGACCCAGTACTTC; CDR3: CASSVWVAGTQETQYF
J: TRBJ2-1; V: TRBV7-9; size: -; D: -; DNA: TGTGCCAGCAGCACCCAGGGATATGAGCAGTTCTTC; CDR3: CASSTQGYEQFF
J: TRBJ2-1; V: TRBV7-9; size: -; D: -; DNA: TGTGCCAGCACCCAGCTAGCCTCCTACAATGAGCAGTTCTTC; CDR3: CASTQLASYNEQFF
J: TRBJ2-5; V: TRBV6-1; size: medium-sized; D: TRBD1; DNA: TGTGCCAGCAGTGAGGACAGGACGGGGACCCAGTACTTC; CDR3: CASSEDRTGTQYF
J: TRBJ1-1; V: TRBV6-5; size: -; D: -; DNA: TGTGCCAGCAGTTACTCAGGAGGGAACACTGAAGCTTTCTTT; CDR3: CASSYSGGNTEAFF
J: TRBJ1-1; V: TRBV12-2; size: -; D: -; DNA: TGTGCAAGTCGCTCCTCAGGGCTCTACCGTGCTTTCTTT; CDR3: CASRSSGLYRAFF
J: TRBJ2-1; V: TRBV5-1; size: -; D: -; DNA: TGCGCCAGCAGCTTGGCCTCAGTCTACAATGAGCAGTTCTTC; CDR3: CASSLASVYNEQFF
J: TRBJ2-2; V: TRBV30; size: -; D: TRBD2; DNA: TGTGCCTGGAACCCCCGGGGGGGTGACACCGGGGAGCTGTTTTTT; CDR3: CAWNPRGGDTGELFF
J: TRBJ1-1; V: TRBV6-1; size: -; D: TRBD1; DNA: TGTGCCAGCATTCAAGGGACAGCCGACACTGAAGCTTTCTTT; CDR3: CASIQGTADTEAFF
J: TRBJ2-1; V: TRBV6-1; size: -; D: -; DNA: TGTGCCAGCAGTGAAGAGGCCGGGGGTAGCTCCTACAATGAGCAGTTCTTC; CDR3: CASSEEAGGSSYNEQFF
J: TRBJ1-1; V: TRBV7-6; size: -; D: -; DNA: TGTGCCAGCAGCCCGAGGAACACTGAAGCTTTCTTT; CDR3: CASSPRNTEAFF
J: TRBJ1-2; V: TRBV7-2; size: -; D: -; DNA: TGTGCCAGCAGTCCCGTTGAGGGGGATCTGGATGGCTACACCTTC; CDR3: CASSPVEGDLDGYTF
J: TRBJ1-4; V: TRBV11-2; size: few; D: TRBD1; DNA: TGTGCCAGCAGCATGACTCAGGGGGGAGAAAAACTGTTTTTT; CDR3: CASSMTQGGEKLFF
J: TRBJ2-7; V: TRBV7-2; size: -; D: TRBD1; DNA: TGTGCCAGCAGCTTAAGCCCCCCCAGGACAGGGCTCTCCTACGAGCAGTACTTC; CDR3: CASSLSPPRTGLSYEQYF
J: TRBJ1-5; V: TRBV19; size: -; D: TRBD1; DNA: TGTGCCAGTAGTATCGGACAGGGTGGCCAGCCCCAGCATTTT; CDR3: CASSIGQGGQPQHF
J: TRBJ2-7; V: TRBV13; size: -; D: TRBD2; DNA: TGTGCCAGCAGCTTAGAATCGACTAGCGGGGGCGACGAGCAGTACTTC; CDR3: CASSLESTSGGDEQYF